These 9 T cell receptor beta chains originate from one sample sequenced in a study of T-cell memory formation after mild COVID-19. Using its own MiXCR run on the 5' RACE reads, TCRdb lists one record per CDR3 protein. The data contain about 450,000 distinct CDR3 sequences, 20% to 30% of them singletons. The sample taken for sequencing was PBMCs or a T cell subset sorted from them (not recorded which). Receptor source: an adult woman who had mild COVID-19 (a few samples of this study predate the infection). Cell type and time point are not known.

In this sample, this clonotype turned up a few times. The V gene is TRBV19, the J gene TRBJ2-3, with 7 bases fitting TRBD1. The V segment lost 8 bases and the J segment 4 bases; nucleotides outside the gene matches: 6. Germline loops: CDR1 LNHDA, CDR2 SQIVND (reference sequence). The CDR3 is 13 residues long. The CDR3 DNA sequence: TGTGCCAGTTCGGGGCAGGGGGCAGATACGCAGTATTTT. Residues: CASSGQGADTQYF.

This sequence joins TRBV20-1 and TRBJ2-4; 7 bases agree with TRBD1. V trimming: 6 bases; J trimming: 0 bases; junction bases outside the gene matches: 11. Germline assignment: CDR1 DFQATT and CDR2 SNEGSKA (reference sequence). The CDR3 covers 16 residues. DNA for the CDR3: TGCAGTGCCACCCGGGACAGCCTACTAGCCAAAAACATTCAGTACTTC. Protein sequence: CSATRDSLLAKNIQYF.

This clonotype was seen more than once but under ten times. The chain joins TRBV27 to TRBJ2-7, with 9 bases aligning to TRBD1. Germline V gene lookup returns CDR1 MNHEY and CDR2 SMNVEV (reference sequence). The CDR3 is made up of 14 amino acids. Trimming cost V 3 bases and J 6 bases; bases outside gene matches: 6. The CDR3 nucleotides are TGTGCCAGCAGTTTTGGGACAGGGCGCCCCGAGCAGTACTTC. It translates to CASSFGTGRPEQYF.

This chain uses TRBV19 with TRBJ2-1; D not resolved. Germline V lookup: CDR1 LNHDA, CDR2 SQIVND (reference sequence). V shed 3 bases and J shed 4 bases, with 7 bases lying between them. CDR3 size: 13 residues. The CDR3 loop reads CASSMDGYNEQFF. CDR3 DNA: TGTGCCAGTAGTATGGATGGTTACAATGAGCAGTTCTTC.

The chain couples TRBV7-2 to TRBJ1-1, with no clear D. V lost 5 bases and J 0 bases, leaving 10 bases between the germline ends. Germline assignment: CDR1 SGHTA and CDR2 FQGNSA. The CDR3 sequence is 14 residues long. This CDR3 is CASSDEGMNTEAFF. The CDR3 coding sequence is TGTGCCAGCAGCGATGAGGGAATGAACACTGAAGCTTTCTTT.

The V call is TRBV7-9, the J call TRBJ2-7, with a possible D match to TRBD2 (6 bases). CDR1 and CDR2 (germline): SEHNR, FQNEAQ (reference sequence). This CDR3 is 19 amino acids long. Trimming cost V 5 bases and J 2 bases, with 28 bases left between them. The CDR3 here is CASSPPPLGLGGAAYEQYF. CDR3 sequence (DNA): TGTGCCAGCAGCCCCCCGCCCCTCGGGTTGGGGGGAGCCGCCTACGAGCAGTACTTC.

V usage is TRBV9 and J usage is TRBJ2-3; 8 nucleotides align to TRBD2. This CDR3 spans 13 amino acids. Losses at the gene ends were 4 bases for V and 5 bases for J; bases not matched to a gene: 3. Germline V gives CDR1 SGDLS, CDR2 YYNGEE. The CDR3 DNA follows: TGTGCCAGCAGCTCCCGGGGGGGAGATACGCAGTATTTT. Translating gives CASSSRGGDTQYF. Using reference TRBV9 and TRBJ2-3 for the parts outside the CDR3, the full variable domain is DSGVTQTPKHLITATGQRVTLRCSPRSGDLSVYWYQQSLDQGLQFLIQYYNGEERAKGNILERFSAQQFPDLHSELNLSSLELGDSALYFCASSSRGGDTQYFGPGTRLTVL.

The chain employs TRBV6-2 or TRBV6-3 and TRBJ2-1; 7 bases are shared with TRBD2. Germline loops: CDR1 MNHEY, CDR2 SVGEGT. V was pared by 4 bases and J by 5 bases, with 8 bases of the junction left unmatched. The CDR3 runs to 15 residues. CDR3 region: CASSLTGTTNNEQFF. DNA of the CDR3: TGTGCCAGCAGTTTGACCGGGACTACCAACAATGAGCAGTTCTTC.

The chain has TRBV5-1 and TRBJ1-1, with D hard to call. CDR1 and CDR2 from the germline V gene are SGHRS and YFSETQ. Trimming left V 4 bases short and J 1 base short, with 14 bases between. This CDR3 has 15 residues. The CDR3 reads CASSPNSRQNTEAFF. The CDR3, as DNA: TGCGCCAGCAGCCCCAACTCACGGCAGAACACTGAAGCTTTCTTT.